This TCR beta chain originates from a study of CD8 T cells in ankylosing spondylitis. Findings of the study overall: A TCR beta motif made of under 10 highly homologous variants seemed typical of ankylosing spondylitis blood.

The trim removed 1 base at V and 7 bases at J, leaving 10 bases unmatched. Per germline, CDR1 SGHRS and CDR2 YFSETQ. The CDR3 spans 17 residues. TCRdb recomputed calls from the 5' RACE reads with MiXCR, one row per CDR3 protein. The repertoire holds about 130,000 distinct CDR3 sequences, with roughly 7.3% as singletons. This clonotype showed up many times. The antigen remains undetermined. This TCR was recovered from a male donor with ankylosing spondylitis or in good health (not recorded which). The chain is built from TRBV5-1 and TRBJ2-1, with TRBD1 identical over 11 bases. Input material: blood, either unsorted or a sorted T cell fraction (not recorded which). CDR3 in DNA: TGCGCCAGCAGCTTGCGAGCCGGGACAGGGGGATTGAATGAGCAGTTCTTC. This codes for CASSLRAGTGGLNEQFF.